This T cell receptor (beta chain) stems from a study of blood T cell repertoires in COVID-19. Overall study: Spain, Italy and the United States supplied samples that represented acute and convalescent COVID-19. T cells, B-cell-depleted T cells, or PBMCs supplied cDNA or gDNA.

Cohorts were based on clinical histories the participants reported. Profiled with immunoSEQ multiplex PCR; TCRdb holds only in-frame clones, not every one. The profile covers just over 300,000 clones, with roughly 90% appearing a single time and about 4.5% taken by the ten largest. Germline V gene data show CDR1 as MNHEY and CDR2 as SMNVEV (reference sequence). Trimming took 4 bases from V and 4 from J, leaving 16 bases between them. The CDR3 length is 15 residues. This clonotype was sampled from a woman aged 18-29 years with acute COVID-19. The chain uses TRBV27 and TRBJ1-1; D may be TRBD1 (6 bases). Sequenced sample: PBMCs or T cells enriched from blood (not recorded which). CDR3 in DNA: TGTGCCAGCAGTTCGAAAGGGGGTTGGGGCACTGAAGCTTTCTTT. It specifies CASSSKGGWGTEAFF.